The 21 T cell receptor beta chains presented below share a single source sample, sequenced in a study of blood T cell repertoires in COVID-19. Sequencing was performed with immunoSEQ multiplex PCR; in TCRdb, only in-frame clones are kept and a portion is missing. The table shows roughly 92,000 clones, with nearly 90% occurring only once. Sequencing used peripheral blood. Receptor source: a woman at least 80 years old with active or convalescent COVID-19.

In this sample, this clone turned up once. The rearrangement links TRBV5-5 to TRBJ1-1; D ambiguous. This CDR3 contains 14 residues. Germline-derived CDR1 and CDR2 are SGHKS and YYEKEE (reference sequence). V gave up 2 bases and J gave up 3 bases, with 11 bases separating them. Here the CDR3 reads CASSLADTYTEAFF. The CDR3 DNA sequence: TGTGCCAGCAGCTTAGCGGATACTTACACTGAAGCTTTCTTT.

The V gene is TRBV2, the J gene TRBJ1-1; no clear D gene. This CDR3 is built from 11 residues. Trimming shortened V by 2 bases and J by 7 bases, and 5 bases separated the two germline ends. CDR1 is SNHLY and CDR2 is FYNNEI in the germline V gene. The CDR3 DNA sequence: TGTGCCAGCAGTGAATTCAGTGAAGCTTTCTTT. Translation: CASSEFSEAFF.

CDR3 nucleotides: TGTGCCAGCAGTCCGCCGACTAGCGGGAGCGCAGATACGCAGTATTTT. Protein product: CASSPPTSGSADTQYF. The rearrangement links TRBV28 to TRBJ2-3, with 12 bases identical to TRBD2. V was pared by 5 bases and J by 4 bases, with 7 bases of the junction left unmatched. There are 16 residues in the CDR3. Germline assignment: CDR1 MDHEN and CDR2 SYDVKM.

V usage is TRBV7-9 and J usage is TRBJ2-2, with 7 bases aligning to TRBD1. V was pared by 5 bases and J by 1 base, with 13 bases of the junction left unmatched. The CDR3 is 18 amino acids. Germline CDR1 reads SEHNR; CDR2 reads FQNEAQ (reference sequence). The CDR3 DNA follows: TGTGCCAGCAGCGCACAATCCAGGGGGATCGTGAACACCGGGGAGCTGTTTTTT. Residues: CASSAQSRGIVNTGELFF. Using reference TRBV7-9 and TRBJ2-2 for the parts outside the CDR3, the full variable domain is DTGVSQNPRHKITKRGQNVTFRCDPISEHNRLYWYRQTLGQGPEFLTYFQNEAQLEKSRLLSDRFSAERPKGSFSTLEIQRTEQGDSAMYLCASSAQSRGIVNTGELFFGEGSRLTVL.

V and J are TRBV27 and TRBJ1-6; 7 bases map to TRBD1. V shed 5 bases and J 3 bases; nucleotides not matched to a gene: 7. This CDR3 spans 16 amino acids. The germline V gene encodes CDR1 MNHEY and CDR2 SMNVEV (reference sequence). CDR3 sequence (DNA): TGTGCCAGCAGTCTTAGACAGGGCAACTATAATTCACCCCTCCACTTT. This translates into CASSLRQGNYNSPLHF.

The V and J genes are TRBV7-9 and TRBJ1-2; D call uncertain. Germline V gene sequence: CDR1 SEHNR, CDR2 FQNEAQ (reference sequence). Trimming shortened V by 2 bases and J by 4 bases, and 20 bases separated the two germline ends. There are 17 residues in the CDR3. The CDR3 is CASSLRAVTRRGYGYTF. In nucleotides, the CDR3 is TGTGCCAGCAGCTTAAGAGCGGTGACGAGACGGGGCTATGGCTACACCTTC.

This chain joins TRBV19 and TRBJ1-5; D gene ambiguous. The V and J ends lost 3 bases and 11 bases respectively, with 14 bases between them. The CDR3 is made up of 13 amino acids. Germline CDR1 LNHDA, CDR2 SQIVND (reference sequence). The CDR3 coding sequence is TGTGCCAGTAGTATCGAGGGCGTTCGGGCCCAGCATTTT. Protein: CASSIEGVRAQHF.

The rearrangement uses TRBV28 and TRBJ2-7; D not certain. The length of the CDR3 is 13 residues. The germline CDR1 and CDR2 sequences are MDHEN and SYDVKM. V was pared by 5 bases and J by 0 bases, with 8 bases between. The CDR3 coding sequence is TGTGCCAGCAGTCCTCTTGTCTCCTACGAGCAGTACTTC. Encoded protein: CASSPLVSYEQYF.

This chain uses TRBV2 with TRBJ1-1, with TRBD1 identical over 9 bases. Trimming at V came to 8 bases and at J to 0 bases, leaving 4 bases not matched to a gene. Germline V CDR1 and CDR2: SNHLY, FYNNEI. The CDR3 loop spans 14 amino acids. This CDR3 reads CASGQGPMNTEAFF. The CDR3 nucleotides are TGTGCCAGCGGACAGGGGCCAATGAACACTGAAGCTTTCTTT.

This chain links TRBV5-1 with TRBJ2-5; the D gene is possibly TRBD2 (7 bases). The CDR3 is made up of 16 amino acids. Germline V gene sequence: CDR1 SGHRS, CDR2 YFSETQ. With 0 bases removed from V and 2 bases from J, the gap between germline ends came to 14 bases. The DNA of the CDR3 is TGCGCCAGCAGCTTGGGGCGGGGGCCGAAACAAGAGACCCAGTACTTC. Protein sequence: CASSLGRGPKQETQYF.

CDR3 DNA sequence: TGTGCCAGCAGCCCGCCGGGTGGCTGGATAGCGGGAGGGCCGGAGGAGACCCAGTACTTC. Its translation is CASSPPGGWIAGGPEETQYF. The chain links TRBV3-1 (or the pseudogene TRBV3-2) to TRBJ2-5; the match to TRBD2 covers 11 bases. This CDR3 contains 20 residues. Trimming removed 4 bases from V and 5 bases from J; junction bases left unmatched: 21. CDR1 LGHDT and CDR2 YNNKEL come from the germline V gene (reference sequence).

The rearrangement links TRBV5-1 to TRBJ2-2, with D possibly TRBD1 on 5 matching bases. Looked up from germline, CDR1 is SGHRS and CDR2 is YFSETQ. This CDR3 has 14 amino acids. V dropped 4 bases and J dropped 6 bases, with 13 bases sitting between them. The chain's CDR3 is CASSPQGGAGELFF. In nucleotides, the CDR3 is TGCGCCAGCAGCCCCCAGGGTGGGGCCGGGGAGCTGTTTTTT.

The chain carries TRBV19 and TRBJ1-5; D gene ambiguous. The germline V gene encodes CDR1 LNHDA and CDR2 SQIVND (reference sequence). With 9 bases removed from V and 0 bases from J, the gap between germline ends came to 18 bases. The CDR3 loop spans 16 amino acids. CDR3 region: CASRSPRGNSNQPQHF. The CDR3 region has the DNA TGTGCCAGCCGGTCTCCCCGGGGAAATAGCAATCAGCCCCAGCATTTT.

This chain uses TRBV19 with TRBJ1-6; 7 nucleotides align to TRBD1. The CDR3 has 15 residues. CDR1 and CDR2 from the germline V gene are LNHDA and SQIVND (reference sequence). The junction had 8 bases not matched to a gene; V was cut back by 3 bases and J by 9 bases. The CDR3 sequence: CASSIGDRVGSPLHF. The CDR3 DNA reads TGTGCCAGTAGTATTGGAGACAGGGTTGGTTCACCCCTCCACTTT. Filled out from reference TRBV19 and TRBJ1-6, the complete variable domain reads DGGITQSPKYLFRKEGQNVTLSCEQNLNHDAMYWYRQDPGQGLRLIYYSQIVNDFQKGDIAEGYSVSREKKESFPLTVTSAQKNPTAFYLCASSIGDRVGSPLHFGNGTRLTVT.

Written as DNA, the CDR3 is TGTGCCAGCACCCGGGTTAGCGAAGCTTTCTTT. Translated, it gives CASTRVSEAFF. The chain joins TRBV2 to TRBJ1-1; D gene unclear. The length of the CDR3 is 11 residues. Trimming shortened V by 7 bases and J by 8 bases, and 11 bases separated the two germline ends. Germline loops: CDR1 SNHLY, CDR2 FYNNEI.

The J gene is TRBJ1-6, the V gene TRBV27; D is unresolved. Germline lookup yields CDR1 MNHEY and CDR2 SMNVEV (reference sequence). CDR3 length equals 13 residues. V lost 11 bases and J 5 bases, leaving 13 bases between the germline ends. CDR3 DNA sequence: TGTGCCTCCTCGGTCCGAGATAATTCACCCCTCCACTTT. Amino acid sequence: CASSVRDNSPLHF.

The chain couples TRBV2 to TRBJ1-2; 7 bases are shared with TRBD1. This CDR3 is 13 amino acids long. With V trimmed by 6 bases and J by 2 bases, 3 bases remained unmatched. CDR1 and CDR2 from the germline V gene are SNHLY and FYNNEI. The CDR3 loop reads CASRGDSNYGYTF. CDR3 nucleotides: TGTGCCAGCAGGGGGGACAGCAACTATGGCTACACCTTC. The complete variable domain, with remaining parts taken from reference TRBV2 and TRBJ1-2, reads EPEVTQTPSHQVTQMGQEVILRCVPISNHLYFYWYRQILGQKVEFLVSFYNNEISEKSEIFDDQFSVERPDGSNFTLKIRSTKLEDSAMYFCASRGDSNYGYTFGSGTRLTVV.

The gene calls are TRBV7-9 and TRBJ2-1, with 10 bases matching TRBD2. The CDR3 runs to 14 residues. The germline gives CDR1 SEHNR, CDR2 FQNEAQ (reference sequence). The trim removed 2 bases at V and 8 bases at J, leaving 3 bases unmatched. CDR3 amino acids: CASSLLAGVYEQFF. In nucleotides, the CDR3 is TGTGCCAGCAGCTTACTAGCGGGAGTATATGAGCAGTTCTTC.

The CDR3 DNA follows: TGTGCCAGCGAACAGGGGGGACTAGCGGACTACAATGAGCAGTTCTTC. This encodes CASEQGGLADYNEQFF. The chain uses TRBV28 and TRBJ2-1; TRBD2 matches at 11 bases. Germline CDR1 and CDR2: MDHEN and SYDVKM. J was trimmed by 3 bases and V by 8 bases; bases with no gene match: 9. This CDR3 region has 16 residues.

This chain joins TRBV29-1 and TRBJ2-3; D gene unclear. CDR3 length: 14 residues. Germline values: CDR1 SQVTM, CDR2 ANQGSEA. Trimming removed 7 bases at V and 0 bases at J, with 14 bases between. The CDR3 bases are TGCAGCGCCGTGCCCGGGTCGAGCACAGATACGCAGTATTTT. Amino acids: CSAVPGSSTDTQYF.

Ten or more counts support this clone. The chain joins TRBV10-1 to TRBJ2-7; 7 bases agree with TRBD2. The trim removed 3 bases at V and 0 bases at J, leaving 11 bases unmatched. The CDR3 is 17 residues long. Germline CDR1 reads WNHNN; CDR2 reads SYGVQD (reference sequence). The CDR3 DNA sequence: TGCGCCAGCAGTGACTCTACCACATGCGGGAGCTCCTACGAGCAGTACTTC. It yields the protein CASSDSTTCGSSYEQYF.